This T cell receptor beta chain was captured in a study of T cells in Graves' hyperthyroidism and ophthalmopathy (dated by TCRdb to between 2017 and 2020). Regarding the study in general: Peripheral blood samples were taken at initial diagnosis, before any treatment was given. Prospective prediction of ophthalmopathy was tested in an independent validation cohort of approximately 19 hyperthyroidism patients and 15 to 17 patients who later progressed to ophthalmopathy. In about 6 Graves' hyperthyroidism patients, the study also compared T-cell repertoires from thyroid tissue with T-cell repertoires from blood. TCR Vbeta CDR3 sequencing of 140 or so peripheral blood samples (roughly 43 ophthalmopathy, 75 hyperthyroidism and some 17 progressor patients) is reported in the paper. To identify distinguishing TCR V-J signatures, a discovery cohort of about 95 patients was used, comprising 43 with Graves' ophthalmopathy and some 60 with stable Graves' hyperthyroidism. After sampling, hyperthyroidism patients received methimazole starting at 30 mg daily, and ophthalmopathy patients received high-dose intravenous methylprednisolone. The roughly 100 discovery patients were divided at random into training and test sets in a 7:3 ratio.

Ophthalmopathy patients had moderately to severely active disease, Clinical Activity Score of at least 3, NOSPECS grade of at least 4, and duration under 3 months. Patients with uncontrolled infections, other autoimmune diseases, pregnancy or lactation were excluded. Diagnoses were established on the basis of clinical symptoms, serum thyroxine and TRAb, thyroid ultrasound, and orbital computed tomography. PBMCs were isolated from 10 ml of fresh peripheral blood by Ficoll-Paque density gradient centrifugation. Total RNA was extracted using Trizol reagent, and RNA quality was assessed on an Agilent 2100 Bioanalyzer. Amplification of TCR beta CDR3 regions was carried out from RNA transcripts. For the first round of RT-PCR on the TCR CDR3, the HTBI primer set was used together with the Qiagen OneStep RT-PCR kit. The libraries were constructed in a second round of multiplex PCR and then size-selected and purified. Paired-end sequencing of the libraries was performed with 100 bp reads on an Illumina HiSeq2000. Per the original workflow: SOAPnuke was used to process the raw data, throwing out any read that contained adapters or uncalled bases, had a mean Phred below 15, or lacked an exact constant-primer or identifier match. COPE v1.2.5 was used to merge the high-quality paired reads, and each unique nucleotide sequence was defined as a clonotype. Clonotypes were aligned to IMGT TRBV, TRBD and TRBJ reference segments using MiTCR v1.1. Only V-J combinations with frequency above 0.0001, covering about 99% of repertoires, were analysed. A TCS score was defined as the ratio of F50 (clonal expansion) to E x V (chaos), with BLOSUM62-based TCRdist applied between CDR3 peptides within each V-J. Welch's t-statistics and random forest reduced roughly 500 V-J features to roughly 13, which were used in a naive Bayes classifier (R e1071). TCRdb reprocessed the public reads (quality trimming at Q25 with fastp, clone calling with MiXCR) and kept in-frame beta chains. Each entry is one CDR3 protein sequence, shown with its most common DNA and genes. These V and J calls originate from TCRdb's pipeline instead of the authors' own analysis. The sample table records 450,000 to 500,000 distinct CDR3 sequences; approximately 22% of these occur just once. The ten largest clones represent about 49% of the sample.

Study-wide findings and limitations: A 13 V-J signature model separated ophthalmopathy from stable hyperthyroidism, with about 88% sensitivity and 81% to 83% specificity in cross-validation and 80%/75% in testing. Sample size was not statistically predetermined, and blinding of investigators to group allocation was not performed. During validation, the model predicted progression to ophthalmopathy a median of around six months ahead of onset, with around 70% sensitivity and 72% to 80% specificity. Most expanded thyroid clonotypes (frequency above 0.001) were also found in blood, which suggests that blood repertoires may mirror thyroid immune responses.

The germline V gene (reference sequence) gives CDR1 as LGHDT and CDR2 as YNNKEL. The CDR3 contains 19 residues, cysteine and phenylalanine counted. Left in the record is the CDR3 DNA by itself, 57 bases read in frame from the first base. The junction shows trimming of 0 bases on V and 1 base on J, plus 20 bases between the germline ends. Worth noting for this clonotype: Its binding antigen is unknown. The record has no base qualities; no much larger clone is one base away.

The chain links TRBV3-1 with TRBJ2-3, with the D call perhaps TRBD1 or TRBD2, as 6 bases match in each case. The sequence came from a woman aged 65 to 85 with Graves' ophthalmopathy. Sequencing was carried out using blood. The CDR3 protein: CASSQDLGGGPAGTDTQYF. In nucleotide form, the sequence is TGTGCCAGCAGCCAAGATTTAGGGGGAGGTCCGGCTGGCACAGATACGCAGTATTTT.